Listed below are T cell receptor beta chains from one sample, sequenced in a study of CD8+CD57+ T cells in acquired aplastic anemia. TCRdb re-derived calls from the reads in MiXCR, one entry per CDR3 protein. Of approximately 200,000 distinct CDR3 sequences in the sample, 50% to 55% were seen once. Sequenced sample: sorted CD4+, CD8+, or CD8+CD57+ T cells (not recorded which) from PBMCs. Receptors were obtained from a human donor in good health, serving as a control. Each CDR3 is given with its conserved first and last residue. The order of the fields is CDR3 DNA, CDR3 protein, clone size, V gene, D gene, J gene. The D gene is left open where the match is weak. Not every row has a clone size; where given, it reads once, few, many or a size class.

CDR3nt: TGTGCCAGCAACCCGATCCGGGAGCTAAGGGGCACTGAAGCTTTCTTT; CDR3aa: CASNPIRELRGTEAFF; abundance: -; v_gene: TRBV6-2/TRBV6-3; d_gene: -; j_gene: TRBJ1-1
CDR3nt: TGTGCCAGCAGTTTAGTGGGGGGGGCCTACACCTTC; CDR3aa: CASSLVGGAYTF; abundance: once; v_gene: TRBV12-3/TRBV12-4; d_gene: -; j_gene: TRBJ1-2
CDR3nt: TGTGCCAGCAGCCCTAGGATGCAGGGATCCTACGAGCAGTACTTC; CDR3aa: CASSPRMQGSYEQYF; abundance: many; v_gene: TRBV6-1; d_gene: -; j_gene: TRBJ2-7
CDR3nt: TGTGCCACACCTGACAAGCGGGGGTGCTACACCGAAGATACGCAGTATTTT; CDR3aa: CATPDKRGCYTEDTQYF; abundance: once; v_gene: TRBV24-1; d_gene: TRBD2; j_gene: TRBJ2-3
CDR3nt: TGTGCCAGCAGCATCCGACAGGGGGCAACAGATACGCAGTATTTT; CDR3aa: CASSIRQGATDTQYF; abundance: -; v_gene: TRBV12-3/TRBV12-4; d_gene: TRBD1; j_gene: TRBJ2-3
CDR3nt: TGCGCCAGCAGCCCCGGACTAGCTGAAGAGACCCAGTACTTC; CDR3aa: CASSPGLAEETQYF; abundance: -; v_gene: TRBV5-1; d_gene: TRBD2; j_gene: TRBJ2-5
CDR3nt: TGCGCCAGCAGCTTGGCCCATAATCCCGGGGAGCTGTTTTTT; CDR3aa: CASSLAHNPGELFF; abundance: many; v_gene: TRBV5-1; d_gene: -; j_gene: TRBJ2-2
CDR3nt: TGTGCCATCAGTGATGGACAGCGGGCATTCTTT; CDR3aa: CAISDGQRAFF; abundance: -; v_gene: TRBV10-3; d_gene: -; j_gene: TRBJ1-5
CDR3nt: TGTGCCAGCAGCTTCCCCGGGACAGGGGGCAGGAATGAGCAGTTCTTC; CDR3aa: CASSFPGTGGRNEQFF; abundance: -; v_gene: TRBV7-3; d_gene: TRBD1; j_gene: TRBJ2-1
CDR3nt: TGCGCCAGCAGCTTGGCTCCCAGCAATTCACGCCTCCACTTT; CDR3aa: CASSLAPSNSRLHF; abundance: -; v_gene: TRBV5-1; d_gene: -; j_gene: TRBJ1-6
CDR3nt: TGTGCCAGTTCCCCTAGCGGGGGTACCTACGAGCAGTACTTC; CDR3aa: CASSPSGGTYEQYF; abundance: -; v_gene: TRBV19; d_gene: TRBD2; j_gene: TRBJ2-7
CDR3nt: TGTGCCAGCAGCTTGGCTCGACAGTTCACAGATACGCAGTATTTT; CDR3aa: CASSLARQFTDTQYF; abundance: -; v_gene: TRBV5-4; d_gene: -; j_gene: TRBJ2-3
CDR3nt: TGTGCCAGCAGCTTGGAGGGGGGGATCTCCGAGCAGTACTTC; CDR3aa: CASSLEGGISEQYF; abundance: -; v_gene: TRBV7-2; d_gene: -; j_gene: TRBJ2-7
CDR3nt: TGCGCCAGCAGCTTTGGACAGGGAAAAGGAGTTACTGAAGCTTTCTTT; CDR3aa: CASSFGQGKGVTEAFF; abundance: many; v_gene: TRBV4-1; d_gene: TRBD1; j_gene: TRBJ1-1
CDR3nt: TGTGCCATCAGCGAATCGTGGGTAGATAATTCACCCCTCCACTTT; CDR3aa: CAISESWVDNSPLHF; abundance: once; v_gene: TRBV10-3; d_gene: -; j_gene: TRBJ1-6
CDR3nt: TGTGCCAGCAGTGCCGTGGACAGGGGACCGAACACTGAAGCTTTCTTT; CDR3aa: CASSAVDRGPNTEAFF; abundance: few; v_gene: TRBV25-1; d_gene: TRBD1; j_gene: TRBJ1-1
CDR3nt: TGTGCCAGCAGCCTTGACGGATCTTCCTACGAGCAGTACTTC; CDR3aa: CASSLDGSSYEQYF; abundance: many; v_gene: TRBV7-9; d_gene: -; j_gene: TRBJ2-7
CDR3nt: TGTGCCAGCAGCCAACGGACTAGCGGGGGGCCAGATACGCAGTATTTT; CDR3aa: CASSQRTSGGPDTQYF; abundance: -; v_gene: TRBV6-1; d_gene: TRBD2; j_gene: TRBJ2-3
CDR3nt: TGTGCCAGTAGTATGGGACAGGGGAACGAGCAGTACTTC; CDR3aa: CASSMGQGNEQYF; abundance: few; v_gene: TRBV19; d_gene: TRBD1; j_gene: TRBJ2-7
CDR3nt: TGTGCCAGTAGCCCCGGGGCAGAGCCCACCTACGAGCAGTACTTC; CDR3aa: CASSPGAEPTYEQYF; abundance: few; v_gene: TRBV19; d_gene: -; j_gene: TRBJ2-7
CDR3nt: TGCAGTGCAGGCGCTCCCAATCAGCCCCAGCATTTT; CDR3aa: CSAGAPNQPQHF; abundance: many; v_gene: TRBV20-1; d_gene: -; j_gene: TRBJ1-5
CDR3nt: TGCGCCAGCAGCTTCCAGCCAGTCCCAACCACAGATACGCAGTATTTT; CDR3aa: CASSFQPVPTTDTQYF; abundance: -; v_gene: TRBV5-1; d_gene: -; j_gene: TRBJ2-3
CDR3nt: TGTGCCAGTAGTACCGGGGTATATGGGGACAATGAGCAGTTCTTC; CDR3aa: CASSTGVYGDNEQFF; abundance: -; v_gene: TRBV19; d_gene: -; j_gene: TRBJ2-1
CDR3nt: TGTGCCAGCAGCCGAGGGGGCGGTGAAGCTTTCTTT; CDR3aa: CASSRGGGEAFF; abundance: many; v_gene: TRBV12-3/TRBV12-4; d_gene: TRBD1; j_gene: TRBJ1-1
CDR3nt: TGTGCCAGCAGCTTAGGGGGACAGGGATCCGAGCAGTACTTC; CDR3aa: CASSLGGQGSEQYF; abundance: few; v_gene: TRBV11-1; d_gene: TRBD1; j_gene: TRBJ2-7
CDR3nt: TGTGCCAGCAGTGAGCGACTAGCGGGGATTTACAATGAGCAGTTCTTC; CDR3aa: CASSERLAGIYNEQFF; abundance: -; v_gene: TRBV25-1; d_gene: TRBD2; j_gene: TRBJ2-1
CDR3nt: TGCGCCAGCTCACCGAGAGGGACCGACTACGAGCAGTACTTC; CDR3aa: CASSPRGTDYEQYF; abundance: -; v_gene: TRBV10-2; d_gene: -; j_gene: TRBJ2-7
CDR3nt: TGTGCCAGCAGGGTCGAAACCTGGGGGAAACTCACAGATACGCAGTATTTT; CDR3aa: CASRVETWGKLTDTQYF; abundance: -; v_gene: TRBV2; d_gene: -; j_gene: TRBJ2-3
CDR3nt: TGCGCCAGCAGCTTGGTACCCCCACAGGGTCACTATGGCTACACCTTC; CDR3aa: CASSLVPPQGHYGYTF; abundance: once; v_gene: TRBV5-1; d_gene: -; j_gene: TRBJ1-2
CDR3nt: TGTGCCAGCAGTCCGACTAGGGACAGGCGTTCCTACGAGCAGTACTTC; CDR3aa: CASSPTRDRRSYEQYF; abundance: once; v_gene: TRBV12-3/TRBV12-4; d_gene: TRBD1; j_gene: TRBJ2-7
CDR3nt: TGTGCCAGCAGCGTACAGGGCACTGAAGCTTTCTTT; CDR3aa: CASSVQGTEAFF; abundance: many; v_gene: TRBV7-2; d_gene: -; j_gene: TRBJ1-1
CDR3nt: TGCAGTGCTATCATCCGGGACGGCACTTACTATGGCTACACCTTC; CDR3aa: CSAIIRDGTYYGYTF; abundance: -; v_gene: TRBV20-1; d_gene: -; j_gene: TRBJ1-2
CDR3nt: TGCAGCGTCGGAGGGCAGGGTGGGCAGCCCCAGCATTTT; CDR3aa: CSVGGQGGQPQHF; abundance: many; v_gene: TRBV29-1; d_gene: -; j_gene: TRBJ1-5
CDR3nt: TGTGCCAGCGCCGTGACATCGGGGGGTGAAGCTTTCTTT; CDR3aa: CASAVTSGGEAFF; abundance: many; v_gene: TRBV12-3/TRBV12-4; d_gene: -; j_gene: TRBJ1-1
CDR3nt: TGTGCCAGCAGCTTAGGTACAGGGGGAGACTATGGCTACACCTTC; CDR3aa: CASSLGTGGDYGYTF; abundance: many; v_gene: TRBV7-9; d_gene: TRBD1; j_gene: TRBJ1-2
CDR3nt: TGTGCCAGCAGCTTAGCGTCCGAGAGGGGCTACACCTTC; CDR3aa: CASSLASERGYTF; abundance: few; v_gene: TRBV7-2; d_gene: -; j_gene: TRBJ1-2
CDR3nt: TGTGCCAGTAGCGCCACGACAGGGGGCCAGCAGCCCCAGCATTTT; CDR3aa: CASSATTGGQQPQHF; abundance: many; v_gene: TRBV19; d_gene: TRBD1; j_gene: TRBJ1-5
CDR3nt: TGTGCCAGCAGTTTACGTCCAGGATACGAGCAGTACTTC; CDR3aa: CASSLRPGYEQYF; abundance: many; v_gene: TRBV28; d_gene: -; j_gene: TRBJ2-7
CDR3nt: TGCAGTGCTAGTAGGCTATATCAGGGGGCGGAAAATGGCTACACCTTC; CDR3aa: CSASRLYQGAENGYTF; abundance: many; v_gene: TRBV20-1; d_gene: TRBD1; j_gene: TRBJ1-2
CDR3nt: TGTGCCACCAGCAGTGCCCTGTCAGGGAGGGGTCATGGCTACACCTTC; CDR3aa: CATSSALSGRGHGYTF; abundance: many; v_gene: TRBV15; d_gene: -; j_gene: TRBJ1-2
CDR3nt: TGTGCCACCCAAGGGGGGGTTGGGGAGCAGTACTTC; CDR3aa: CATQGGVGEQYF; abundance: -; v_gene: TRBV5-4; d_gene: -; j_gene: TRBJ2-7
CDR3nt: TGCAGTGCACAGGATCGGGACAGGGGCGATTACGAGCAGTACTTC; CDR3aa: CSAQDRDRGDYEQYF; abundance: -; v_gene: TRBV20-1; d_gene: TRBD1; j_gene: TRBJ2-7